This entry is about one T cell receptor beta chain. Its cognate antigen is unknown. This record comes from a study of cytomegalovirus exposure and HLA in healthy donors. Regarding the study as a whole: According to an earlier analysis, most TCR beta V segments yielded productive rearrangements about 90% or about 30% of the time. V- and J-gene trimming in TCR beta was tied to a missense DCLRE1C variant by an analysis performed later.

It was with 60 Vbeta and 13 Jbeta primers that the PCR ran. The assay was immunoSEQ multiplex PCR, and TCRdb's table has in-frame clones only and misses some. The sample contains tens of thousands of clones, 80% to 90% of which appear only once. Each donor was nominally healthy when sampled (though unrecorded immune exposures were likely). Looked up from germline, CDR1 is WNHNN and CDR2 is SYGVQD (reference sequence). The CDR3 consists of 13 residues. With 6 bases removed from V and 0 bases from J, the gap between germline ends came to 7 bases. This chain joins TRBV10-1 and TRBJ2-3, with D possibly TRBD2 on 5 matching bases. Sample: PBMCs. The TCR comes from a woman aged 25 to 39 in good health and CMV-seronegative. In nucleotides, the CDR3 is TGCGCCAGCAGCAGGACTAGCACAGATACGCAGTATTTT. This translates into CASSRTSTDTQYF.